A single sample gave rise to the 21 T cell receptor beta chains below, sequenced in a study of CD8 T cells in ankylosing spondylitis (dated by TCRdb to between 2016 and 2019). Libraries came from 5' RACE. The sequencing machine was an Illumina HiSeq 2500. Clones were called with MiXCR by TCRdb after fastp trimmed the public reads at Q25, and only in-frame beta chains were retained. Identical CDR3 protein sequences are pooled into one entry, listed with their most common genes and DNA. This sample lists around 250,000 distinct CDR3 sequences; around 10% were detected once. Under 8% of the sample is held by the ten biggest clonotypes. The sequencing sample was made of blood, either unsorted or a sorted T cell fraction (not recorded which). These receptor sequences come from a male donor with ankylosing spondylitis or in good health (not recorded which).

The table lists this clonotype with many counts. The chain carries TRBV20-1 and TRBJ2-1; 9 bases agree with TRBD1. After removal of 8 bases from V and 8 bases from J, the junction contained 16 bases not matched to a gene. The CDR3 is made up of 15 amino acids. In germline, CDR1 is DFQATT, CDR2 SNEGSKA (reference sequence). In nucleotides, the CDR3 is TGCAGTTACAACAGGGGGCTAAGGTCCGGAGATGAGCAGTTCTTC. Protein: CSYNRGLRSGDEQFF.

This clonotype was seen repeatedly, ten times or more. The V call is TRBV15, the J call TRBJ2-1, with unresolved D. V lost 2 bases, J lost 1 base, and 12 bases lay in between. Germline V gene sequence: CDR1 LNHNV, CDR2 YYDKDF (reference sequence). The CDR3 loop spans 16 amino acids. CDR3 region: CATSRLKAGSYNEQFF. The CDR3 DNA follows: TGTGCCACCAGCAGACTCAAAGCTGGGTCCTACAATGAGCAGTTCTTC.

This clonotype was counted ten times or more. The chain joins TRBV20-1 to TRBJ2-2; a weak D match, TRBD1 (6 bases). Deletions cut 4 bases from V and 5 bases from J, with 8 bases between. The CDR3 length is 12 residues. In germline, CDR1 is DFQATT, CDR2 SNEGSKA (reference sequence). CDR3 sequence: CSATGETGELFF. The CDR3 coding sequence is TGCAGTGCTACAGGGGAAACCGGGGAGCTGTTTTTT.

J is TRBJ1-2 and V is TRBV21-1. TRBV21-1 is recorded as a pseudogene. This CDR3 spans 13 amino acids. CDR3 coding DNA: TGTGCCAGCAGCAAAGCTTGGGTTTCGGGCTACACCTTC. Translated: CASSKAWVSGYTF.

This clonotype showed up just a few times. The chain is built from TRBV29-1 and TRBJ2-7, with TRBD2 identical over 8 bases. Looked up from germline, CDR1 is SQVTM and CDR2 is ANQGSEA. V gave up 5 bases and J gave up 2 bases; unmatched junction bases: 5. The CDR3 contains 13 residues. CDR3 protein: CSVQGTSPYEQYF. In DNA form, the CDR3 reads TGCAGCGTTCAAGGGACTAGTCCCTACGAGCAGTACTTC.

This clonotype was found many times. The chain combines TRBV29-1 with TRBJ1-2; 7 nucleotides match TRBD1. The CDR3 extends over 14 amino acids. CDR1 is SQVTM and CDR2 is ANQGSEA in the germline V gene. Unmatched junction bases numbered 8, after V lost 3 bases and J lost 4 bases. This chain's CDR3 is CSVEARTGPYGYTF. In DNA form, the CDR3 reads TGCAGCGTTGAGGCTAGGACAGGACCCTATGGCTACACCTTC.

This chain links TRBV5-1 with TRBJ2-1, with D possibly TRBD2 on 6 matching bases. In germline, CDR1 is SGHRS, CDR2 YFSETQ. CDR3 length: 16 residues. Trimming took 0 bases from V and 4 from J, leaving 14 bases between them. The CDR3 nucleotides are TGCGCCAGCAGCTTGGGGCTAGCGCTCCCTTACAATGAGCAGTTCTTC. It translates to CASSLGLALPYNEQFF. The complete variable domain, with remaining parts taken from reference TRBV5-1 and TRBJ2-1, reads KAGVTQTPRYLIKTRGQQVTLSCSPISGHRSVSWYQQTPGQGLQFLFEYFSETQRNKGNFPGRFSGRQFSNSRSEMNVSTLELGDSALYLCASSLGLALPYNEQFFGPGTRLTVL.

This clonotype was counted ten times or more. The chain combines TRBV12-3 or TRBV12-4 with TRBJ2-7; D is unclear. The CDR3 extends over 14 amino acids. V lost 6 bases and J 0 bases, leaving 12 bases between the germline ends. DNA for the CDR3: TGTGCCAGCAGGGAATGGAACATCTCCTACGAGCAGTACTTC. It codes for CASREWNISYEQYF.

This clonotype was seen many times. This chain links TRBV5-1 with TRBJ1-4; D unclear. Trimming removed 0 bases from V and 0 bases from J, with 9 bases in between. This CDR3 has 16 amino acids. CDR1 and CDR2 (germline): SGHRS, YFSETQ. The CDR3: CASSLEGSATNEKLFF. In DNA, the CDR3 is TGCGCCAGCAGCTTGGAGGGTTCCGCAACTAATGAAAAACTGTTTTTT.

Ten or more counts support this clonotype. V gene TRBV5-1 combines with J gene TRBJ2-7; TRBD2 aligns across 9 bases. The germline gives CDR1 SGHRS, CDR2 YFSETQ. The V and J ends lost 2 bases and 5 bases, in that order; junction bases with no gene match: 5. The CDR3 is 14 amino acids. CDR3 nucleotides: TGCGCCAGCAGCTTCTCCAGCGGGGGGAACGAGCAGTACTTC. Protein sequence: CASSFSSGGNEQYF. The full variable domain, rest sourced from reference TRBV5-1 and TRBJ2-7, is KAGVTQTPRYLIKTRGQQVTLSCSPISGHRSVSWYQQTPGQGLQFLFEYFSETQRNKGNFPGRFSGRQFSNSRSEMNVSTLELGDSALYLCASSFSSGGNEQYFGPGTRLTVT.

The table lists this clonotype with a few counts. CDR3 protein: CASEGIEAFF. As DNA, the CDR3 is TGTGCCAGCGAGGGGATCGAAGCTTTCTTT. The V and J genes are TRBV7-9 and TRBJ1-1; D might be TRBD1 (5 bases). Between the trimmed V and J ends, which lost 8 bases and 8 bases, there was a span of 9 bases. Looked up from germline, CDR1 is SEHNR and CDR2 is FQNEAQ (reference sequence). The CDR3 is 10 amino acids.

This rearrangement joins TRBV14 to TRBJ1-2; D ambiguous. V lost 3 bases to trimming and J lost 7 bases, with 6 bases between them. Germline loops: CDR1 SGHDN, CDR2 FVKESK. The CDR3 spans 11 residues. DNA of the CDR3: TGTGCCAGCAGCCACGGTTTTGGCTACACCTTC. Protein product: CASSHGFGYTF.

This clonotype came up many times. The rearrangement uses TRBV12-3 or TRBV12-4 and TRBJ2-2; TRBD1 is a possible D gene (6 bases). The CDR3 runs to 14 residues. The ends were cut back, 7 bases at V and 3 bases at J, with 12 bases in the middle. The chain's CDR3 is CASTRGYDTGELFF. The DNA for the CDR3 is TGTGCCAGCACGAGGGGGTACGACACCGGGGAGCTGTTTTTT.

This clonotype was detected only a few times. The gene calls are TRBV12-3 or TRBV12-4 and TRBJ1-2; 12 positions agree with TRBD1. V lost 6 bases and J lost 6; bases outside the gene matches: 17. The CDR3 spans 18 residues. CDR3 in DNA: TGTGCCAGCAGCTTCAGGCTCGGGACAGGGGGCTATGGGGATGGCTACACCTTC. Encoded protein: CASSFRLGTGGYGDGYTF.

This clonotype occurred a few times. The J gene is TRBJ2-7, the V gene TRBV7-8; tentative D call: TRBD2 (6 bases). Germline assignment: CDR1 SGHVS and CDR2 FQNEAQ. The CDR3 covers 13 residues. The germline V and J ends were trimmed by 1 base and 6 bases, with 10 bases remaining between them. CDR3 sequence (DNA): TGTGCCAGCAGCTTAGTGGGGGGACCCGAGCAGTACTTC. Translated: CASSLVGGPEQYF.

This clonotype was found many times. V gene TRBV5-1 combines with J gene TRBJ1-6, with TRBD1 as a possible D gene (6 bases). The V gene's germline CDR1 is SGHRS and CDR2 YFSETQ. The ends were cut back, 0 bases at V and 6 bases at J, with 13 bases in the middle. The CDR3 runs 16 residues. CDR3 region: CASSLGQETANSPLHF. The CDR3 bases are TGCGCCAGCAGCTTGGGACAGGAGACTGCTAATTCACCCCTCCACTTT.

This clonotype was seen more than once but under ten times. The chain uses TRBV28 and TRBJ2-1; D gene uncertain. Germline CDR1 MDHEN, CDR2 SYDVKM. Trimming shortened V by 2 bases and J by 9 bases, and 14 bases separated the two germline ends. The CDR3 covers 14 residues. In DNA, the CDR3 is TGTGCCAGCAGTTTACGGCTAGTTGGCGGTGAGCAGTTCTTC. Translation: CASSLRLVGGEQFF.

In its sample, this clonotype was seen a few times. This chain joins TRBV20-1 and TRBJ1-5; 9 bases are a match to TRBD1. The trim removed 6 bases at V and 7 bases at J, leaving 7 bases unmatched. Germline assignment: CDR1 DFQATT and CDR2 SNEGSKA (reference sequence). This CDR3 is built from 13 residues. CDR3 sequence (DNA): TGCAGTGCGGTTACAGGGGGCAGGCAGCCCCAGCATTTT. Translated, it gives CSAVTGGRQPQHF.

This clonotype has a handful of counts. The V gene is TRBV27, the J gene TRBJ2-1; no definite D call. V was clipped by 0 bases and J by 0 bases, with 6 bases between them. This CDR3 comprises 15 residues. Germline loops: CDR1 MNHEY, CDR2 SMNVEV (reference sequence). CDR3 sequence (DNA): TGTGCCAGCAGTTTATCTGTGAGCTCCTACAATGAGCAGTTCTTC. This encodes CASSLSVSSYNEQFF.

This clonotype was picked up many times. The chain joins TRBV12-3 or TRBV12-4 to TRBJ2-5, with 10 bases aligning to TRBD2. The CDR3 consists of 13 residues. Trimming removed 6 bases from V and 4 bases from J; junction bases left unmatched: 2. For the CDR3, the DNA is TGTGCCAGCAGCCGGACTAGCGGAGAGACCCAGTACTTC. It yields the protein CASSRTSGETQYF.

This clonotype was counted at least ten times. The chain couples TRBV5-1 to TRBJ2-7; possibly TRBD2 for D (6 bases). The CDR3 runs to 15 residues. The V and J ends lost 1 base and 2 bases respectively, with 13 bases between them. From germline, CDR1 is SGHRS and CDR2 YFSETQ. CDR3 amino acids: CASSLQGGATYEQYF. The CDR3 DNA sequence: TGCGCCAGCAGCTTGCAGGGCGGGGCTACCTACGAGCAGTACTTC.